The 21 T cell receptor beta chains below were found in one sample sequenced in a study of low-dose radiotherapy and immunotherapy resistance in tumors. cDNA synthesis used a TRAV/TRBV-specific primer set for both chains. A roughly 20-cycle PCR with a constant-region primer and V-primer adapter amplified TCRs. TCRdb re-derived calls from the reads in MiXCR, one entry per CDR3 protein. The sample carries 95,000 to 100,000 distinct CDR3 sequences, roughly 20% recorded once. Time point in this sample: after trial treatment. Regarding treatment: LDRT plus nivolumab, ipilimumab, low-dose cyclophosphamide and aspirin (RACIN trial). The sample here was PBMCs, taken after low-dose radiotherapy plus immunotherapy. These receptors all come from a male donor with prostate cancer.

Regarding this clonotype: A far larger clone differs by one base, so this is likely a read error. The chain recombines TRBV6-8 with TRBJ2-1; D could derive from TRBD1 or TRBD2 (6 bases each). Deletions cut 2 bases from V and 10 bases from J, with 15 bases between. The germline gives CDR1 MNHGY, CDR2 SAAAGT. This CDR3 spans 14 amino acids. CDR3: CASSYTRGGGEQFF. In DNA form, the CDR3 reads TGTGCCAGCAGTTACACCCGAGGGGGAGGCGAGCAGTTCTTC.

Here the CDR3 DNA reads TGTGCCAGCAACAGTTTGGGACAGGGGGGGGCCTACGAGCAGTACTTC. Its protein is CASNSLGQGGAYEQYF. The chain couples TRBV2 to TRBJ2-7; 11 bases are shared with TRBD1. CDR3 length: 16 residues. After removal of 7 bases from V and 2 bases from J, the junction contained 10 bases not matched to a gene. Germline CDR1 SNHLY, CDR2 FYNNEI. Full variable domain (rest looked up from reference TRBV2 and TRBJ2-7): EPEVTQTPSHQVTQMGQEVILRCVPISNHLYFYWYRQILGQKVEFLVSFYNNEISEKSEIFDDQFSVERPDGSNFTLKIRSTKLEDSAMYFCASNSLGQGGAYEQYFGPGTRLTVT.

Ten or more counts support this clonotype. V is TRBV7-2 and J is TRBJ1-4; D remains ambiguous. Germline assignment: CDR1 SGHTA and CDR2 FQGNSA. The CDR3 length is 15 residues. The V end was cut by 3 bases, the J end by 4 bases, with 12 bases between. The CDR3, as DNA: TGTGCCAGCAGCTTGGCAGGTCATGGTAATGAAAAACTGTTTTTT. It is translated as CASSLAGHGNEKLFF.

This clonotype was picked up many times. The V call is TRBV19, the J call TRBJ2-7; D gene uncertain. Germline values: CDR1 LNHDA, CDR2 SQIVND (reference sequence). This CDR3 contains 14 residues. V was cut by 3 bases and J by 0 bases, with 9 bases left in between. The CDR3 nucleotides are TGTGCCAGTAGTATCGACTCCCACTCCTACGAGCAGTACTTC. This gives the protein CASSIDSHSYEQYF.

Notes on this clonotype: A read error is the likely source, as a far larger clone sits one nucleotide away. The CDR3 coding sequence is TGTGCCACAAAGCGGGGGGGCCGCAATGAGCAGTTCTTC. It specifies CATKRGGRNEQFF. The chain employs TRBV6-5 and TRBJ2-1; 10 bases map to TRBD2. The CDR3 extends over 13 amino acids. The V and J ends lost 10 bases and 6 bases, in that order; junction bases with no gene match: 6. Germline CDR1 reads MNHEY; CDR2 reads SVGAGI.

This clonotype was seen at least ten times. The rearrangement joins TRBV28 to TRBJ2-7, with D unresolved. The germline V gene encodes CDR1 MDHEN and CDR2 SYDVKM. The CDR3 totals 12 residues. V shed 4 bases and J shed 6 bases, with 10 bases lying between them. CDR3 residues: CASSSAPGEQYF. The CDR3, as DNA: TGTGCCAGCAGTTCAGCGCCTGGCGAGCAGTACTTC. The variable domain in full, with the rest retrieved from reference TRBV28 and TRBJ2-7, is DVKVTQSSRYLVKRTGEKVFLECVQDMDHENMFWYRQDPGLGLRLIYFSYDVKMKEKGDIPEGYSVSREKKERFSLILESASTNQTSMYLCASSSAPGEQYFGPGTRLTVT.

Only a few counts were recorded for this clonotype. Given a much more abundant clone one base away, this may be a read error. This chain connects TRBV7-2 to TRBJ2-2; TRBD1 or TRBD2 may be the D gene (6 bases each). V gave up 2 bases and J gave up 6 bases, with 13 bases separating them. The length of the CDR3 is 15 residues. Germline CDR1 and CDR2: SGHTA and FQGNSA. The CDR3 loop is CASSLRGEASGELFF. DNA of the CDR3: TGTGCCAGCAGCTTAAGGGGGGAGGCCTCCGGGGAGCTGTTTTTT. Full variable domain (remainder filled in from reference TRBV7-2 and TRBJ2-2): GAGVSQSPSNKVTEKGKDVELRCDPISGHTALYWYRQSLGQGLEFLIYFQGNSAPDKSGLPSDRFSAERTGGSVSTLTIQRTQQEDSAVYLCASSLRGEASGELFFGEGSRLTVL.

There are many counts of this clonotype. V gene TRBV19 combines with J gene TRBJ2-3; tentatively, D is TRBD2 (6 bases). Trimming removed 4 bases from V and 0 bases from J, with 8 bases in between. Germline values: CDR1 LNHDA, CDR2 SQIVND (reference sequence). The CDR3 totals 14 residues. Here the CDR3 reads CASSNRGSTDTQYF. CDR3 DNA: TGTGCCAGTAGTAATCGGGGGAGCACAGATACGCAGTATTTT.

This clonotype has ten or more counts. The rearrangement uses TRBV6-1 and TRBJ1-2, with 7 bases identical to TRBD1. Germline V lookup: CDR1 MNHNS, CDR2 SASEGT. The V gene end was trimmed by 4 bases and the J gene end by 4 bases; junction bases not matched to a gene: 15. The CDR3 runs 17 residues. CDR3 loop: CASSARDSSSFIYGYTF. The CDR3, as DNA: TGTGCCAGCAGTGCCCGGGACAGCTCTTCGTTCATCTATGGCTACACCTTC.

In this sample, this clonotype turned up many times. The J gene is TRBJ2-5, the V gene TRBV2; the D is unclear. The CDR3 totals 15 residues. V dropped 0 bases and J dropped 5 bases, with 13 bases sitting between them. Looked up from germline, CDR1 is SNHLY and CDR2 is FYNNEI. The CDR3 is CASSEALEAHETQYF. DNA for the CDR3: TGTGCCAGCAGTGAAGCGCTAGAGGCCCACGAGACCCAGTACTTC.

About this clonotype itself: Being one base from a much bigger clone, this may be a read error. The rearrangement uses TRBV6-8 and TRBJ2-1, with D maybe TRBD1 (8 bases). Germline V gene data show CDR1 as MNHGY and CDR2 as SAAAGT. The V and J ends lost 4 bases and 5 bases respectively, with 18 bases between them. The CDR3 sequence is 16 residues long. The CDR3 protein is CASSSFRQGTNNEQFF. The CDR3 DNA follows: TGTGCCAGCAGTTCCTTTCGACAGGGGACTAACAATGAGCAGTTCTTC.

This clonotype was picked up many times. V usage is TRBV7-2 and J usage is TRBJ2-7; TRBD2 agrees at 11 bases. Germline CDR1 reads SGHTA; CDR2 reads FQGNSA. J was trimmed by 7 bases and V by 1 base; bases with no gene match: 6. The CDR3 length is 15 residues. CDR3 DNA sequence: TGTGCCAGCAGCTTAGATAGCGGGGGGGCCCGTGAGCAGTACTTC. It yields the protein CASSLDSGGAREQYF. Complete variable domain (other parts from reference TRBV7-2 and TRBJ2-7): GAGVSQSPSNKVTEKGKDVELRCDPISGHTALYWYRQSLGQGLEFLIYFQGNSAPDKSGLPSDRFSAERTGGSVSTLTIQRTQQEDSAVYLCASSLDSGGAREQYFGPGTRLTVT.

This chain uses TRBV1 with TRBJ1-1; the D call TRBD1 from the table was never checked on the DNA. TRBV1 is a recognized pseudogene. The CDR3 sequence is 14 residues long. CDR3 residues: CTSSQERTVTEAFF. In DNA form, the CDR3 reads TGCACCAGCAGCCAAGAGAGGACAGTCACTGAAGCTTTCTTT.

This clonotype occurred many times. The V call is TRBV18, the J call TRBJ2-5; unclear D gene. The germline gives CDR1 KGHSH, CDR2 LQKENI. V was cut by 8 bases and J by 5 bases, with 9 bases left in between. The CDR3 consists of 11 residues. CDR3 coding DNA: TGTGCCAGCAGCTCCCCTGAGACCCAGTACTTC. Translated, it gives CASSSPETQYF. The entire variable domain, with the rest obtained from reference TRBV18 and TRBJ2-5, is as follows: NAGVMQNPRHLVRRRGQEARLRCSPMKGHSHVYWYRQLPEEGLKFMVYLQKENIIDESGMPKERFSAEFPKEGPSILRIQQVVRGDSAAYFCASSSPETQYFGPGTRLLVL.

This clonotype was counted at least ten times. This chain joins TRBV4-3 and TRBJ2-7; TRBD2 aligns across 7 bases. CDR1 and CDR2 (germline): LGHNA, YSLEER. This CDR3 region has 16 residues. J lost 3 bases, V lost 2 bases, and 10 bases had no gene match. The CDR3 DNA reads TGCGCCAGCAGCCAACCCCGGGGGGAGGAGAACTACGAGCAGTACTTC. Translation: CASSQPRGEENYEQYF.

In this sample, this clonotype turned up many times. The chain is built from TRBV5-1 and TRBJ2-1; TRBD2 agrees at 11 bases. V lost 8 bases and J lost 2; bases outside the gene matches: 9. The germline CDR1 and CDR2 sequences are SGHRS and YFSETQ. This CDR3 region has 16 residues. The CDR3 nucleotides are TGCGCCAGTTGGCCCCTAGCGGGGGGTCCCTACAATGAGCAGTTCTTC. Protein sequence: CASWPLAGGPYNEQFF.

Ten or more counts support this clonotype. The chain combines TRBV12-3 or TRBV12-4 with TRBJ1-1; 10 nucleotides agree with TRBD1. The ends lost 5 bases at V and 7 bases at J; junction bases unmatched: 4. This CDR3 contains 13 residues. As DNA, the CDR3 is TGTGCCAGCAGTGTCGACAGGGGGCTTGAAGCTTTCTTT. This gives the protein CASSVDRGLEAFF.

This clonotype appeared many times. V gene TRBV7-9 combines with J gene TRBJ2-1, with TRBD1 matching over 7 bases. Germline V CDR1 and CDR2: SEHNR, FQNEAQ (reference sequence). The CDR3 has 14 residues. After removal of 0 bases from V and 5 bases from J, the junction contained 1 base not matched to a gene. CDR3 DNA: TGTGCCAGCAGCTTAGCAGGGACAGACAATGAGCAGTTCTTC. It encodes CASSLAGTDNEQFF.

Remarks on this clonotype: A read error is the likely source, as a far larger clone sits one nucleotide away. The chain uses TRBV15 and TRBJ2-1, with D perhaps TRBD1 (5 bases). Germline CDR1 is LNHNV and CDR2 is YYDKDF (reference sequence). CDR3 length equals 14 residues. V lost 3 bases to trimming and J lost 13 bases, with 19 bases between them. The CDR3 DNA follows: TGTGCCACCAGCAGTGGCAGGGAAAGCGAGACCCAGTTCTTC. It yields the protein CATSSGRESETQFF.

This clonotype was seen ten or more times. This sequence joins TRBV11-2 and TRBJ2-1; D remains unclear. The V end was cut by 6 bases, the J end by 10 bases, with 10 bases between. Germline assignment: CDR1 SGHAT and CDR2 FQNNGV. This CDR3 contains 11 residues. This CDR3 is CASSAGSEQFF. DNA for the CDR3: TGTGCCAGCAGTGCAGGTTCGGAGCAGTTCTTC. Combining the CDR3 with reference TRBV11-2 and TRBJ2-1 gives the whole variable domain EAGVAQSPRYKIIEKRQSVAFWCNPISGHATLYWYQQILGQGPKLLIQFQNNGVVDDSQLPKDRFSAERLKGVDSTLKIQPAKLEDSAVYLCASSAGSEQFFGPGTRLTVL.

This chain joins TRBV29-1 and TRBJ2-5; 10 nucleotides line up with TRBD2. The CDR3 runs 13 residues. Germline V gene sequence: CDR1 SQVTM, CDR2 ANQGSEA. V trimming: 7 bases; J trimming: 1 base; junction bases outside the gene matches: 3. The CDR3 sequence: CSGKRGGQETQYF. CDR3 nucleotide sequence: TGCAGCGGAAAGCGGGGGGGCCAAGAGACCCAGTACTTC.